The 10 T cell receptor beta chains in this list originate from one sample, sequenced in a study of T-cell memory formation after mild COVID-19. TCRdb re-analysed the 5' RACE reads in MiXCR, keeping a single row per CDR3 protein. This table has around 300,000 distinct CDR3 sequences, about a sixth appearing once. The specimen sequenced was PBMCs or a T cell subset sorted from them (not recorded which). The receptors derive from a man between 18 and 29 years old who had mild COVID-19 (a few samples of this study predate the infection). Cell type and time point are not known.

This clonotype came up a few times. CDR3 DNA sequence: TGCAGTGCCGGCCGGGGGGCCAAAAACATTCAGTACTTC. Translating it yields CSAGRGAKNIQYF. The chain carries TRBV20-1 and TRBJ2-4; TRBD2 might be the D (6 bases). Between the trimmed V and J ends, which lost 6 bases and 1 base, there was a span of 10 bases. Germline CDR1 DFQATT, CDR2 SNEGSKA (reference sequence). The CDR3 spans 13 residues.

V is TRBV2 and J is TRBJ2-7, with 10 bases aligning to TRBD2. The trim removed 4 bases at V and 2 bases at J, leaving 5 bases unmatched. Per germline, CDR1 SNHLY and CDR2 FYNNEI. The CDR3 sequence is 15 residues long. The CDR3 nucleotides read TGTGCCAGCAGTGTGAGACTAGCGGGTCCCTACGAGCAGTACGTC. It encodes CASSVRLAGPYEQYV.

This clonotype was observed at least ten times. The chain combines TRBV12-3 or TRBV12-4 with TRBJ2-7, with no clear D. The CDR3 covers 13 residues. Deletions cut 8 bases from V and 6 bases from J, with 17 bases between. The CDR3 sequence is CASRPGLTSEQYF. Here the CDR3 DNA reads TGTGCCAGCCGACCGGGCCTTACATCCGAGCAGTACTTC.

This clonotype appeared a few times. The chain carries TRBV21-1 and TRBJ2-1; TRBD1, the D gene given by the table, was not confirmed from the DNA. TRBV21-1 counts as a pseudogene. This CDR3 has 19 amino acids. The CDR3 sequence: CASSNSTQTVRGRYNEQFF. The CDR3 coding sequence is TGTGCCAGCAGCAACTCTACCCAGACGGTCCGGGGGCGCTACAATGAGCAGTTCTTC.

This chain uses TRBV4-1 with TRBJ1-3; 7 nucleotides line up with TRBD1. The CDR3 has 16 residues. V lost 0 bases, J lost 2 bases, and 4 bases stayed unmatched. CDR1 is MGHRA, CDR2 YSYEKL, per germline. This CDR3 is CASSQEEQGTGNTIYF. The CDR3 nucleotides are TGCGCCAGCAGCCAAGAGGAACAGGGGACTGGAAACACCATATATTTT.

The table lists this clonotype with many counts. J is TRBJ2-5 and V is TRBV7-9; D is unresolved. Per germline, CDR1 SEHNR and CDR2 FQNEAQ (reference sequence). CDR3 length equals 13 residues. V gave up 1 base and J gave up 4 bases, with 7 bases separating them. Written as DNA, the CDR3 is TGTGCCAGCAGCTTAGGAGACCGAGAGACCCAGTACTTC. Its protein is CASSLGDRETQYF.

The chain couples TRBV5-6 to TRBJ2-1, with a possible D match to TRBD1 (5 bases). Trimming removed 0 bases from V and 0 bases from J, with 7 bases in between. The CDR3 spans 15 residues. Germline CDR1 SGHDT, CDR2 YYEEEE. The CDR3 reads CASSLDRSSYNEQFF. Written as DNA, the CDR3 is TGTGCCAGCAGCTTGGACAGGAGCTCCTACAATGAGCAGTTCTTC.

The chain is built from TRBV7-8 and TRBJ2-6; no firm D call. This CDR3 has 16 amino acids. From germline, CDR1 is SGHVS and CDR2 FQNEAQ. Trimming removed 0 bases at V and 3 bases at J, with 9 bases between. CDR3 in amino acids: CASSLARFGGANVLTF. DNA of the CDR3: TGTGCCAGCAGCTTAGCGCGGTTTGGTGGGGCCAACGTCCTGACTTTC.

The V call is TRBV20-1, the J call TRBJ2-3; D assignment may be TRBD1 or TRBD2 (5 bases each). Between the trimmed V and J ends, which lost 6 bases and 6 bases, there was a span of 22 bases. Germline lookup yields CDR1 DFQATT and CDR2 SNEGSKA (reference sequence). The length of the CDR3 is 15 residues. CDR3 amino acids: CSARDLRVRWDTQYF. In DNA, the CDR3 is TGCAGTGCAAGGGACCTCCGGGTGAGATGGGATACGCAGTATTTT.

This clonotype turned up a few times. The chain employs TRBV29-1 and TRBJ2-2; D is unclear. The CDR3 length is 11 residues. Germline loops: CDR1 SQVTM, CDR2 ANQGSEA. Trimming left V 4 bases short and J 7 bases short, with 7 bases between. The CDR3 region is CSVVGGGELFF. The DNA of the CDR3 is TGCAGCGTTGTTGGTGGCGGGGAGCTGTTTTTT.